This T cell receptor beta chain was sequenced for a study of CXCR3-negative and CXCR3-positive naive CD8 T cells. Study at large: About 150 million TRB reads were obtained in total, which works out to about 1.5 +/- 0.3 million per library.

Worth noting for this clonotype: Antigen: not known.

Each TRB cDNA library was prepared by 5' RACE (with UMI labels). TCRdb re-called the 5' RACE reads, yielding one record per CDR3 amino acid sequence without DNA. The sample shows some 110,000 distinct CDR3 sequences, and roughly 0.38% sits with its ten largest clones. Study-level points and caveats: TRB CDR3 properties served as the basis for inferring TCR strength, and surface CD5 was comparable between naive subsets. Naive cells, whether CXCR3-negative or CXCR3-positive, had similar TRBV-TRBJ usage, while memory cells differed. Naive CXCR3-positive cells had TRB CDR3s more hydrophobic than those of CXCR3-negative naive cells.

Subsets of CD8+ T cells were each sorted in triplicate at approximately 270,000 cells apiece. The CDR3 loop spans 17 amino acids. From germline, CDR1 is MNHEY and CDR2 SVGAGI. This clonotype was sampled from a human donor in good health. Some clones in this sample may be carry-over from other donors' samples. The rearrangement joins TRBV6-5 to TRBJ1-2; lacking DNA, the TRBD1 call made by TCRdb goes unchecked. The sequenced sample consisted of naive CXCR3+ CD8+ T cells from blood. Subset here: CD45RO-CCR7+CD27+CD95- naive CD8+ T cells expressing CXCR3 (TNR3+). CDR3 region: CASAFFPNRDPNYGYTF.